The rows below give T cell receptor beta chains drawn from one sample of a study of cytomegalovirus exposure and HLA in healthy donors. Profiling relied on immunoSEQ multiplex PCR, and the TCRdb table lists in-frame clones only, not all of them. The repertoire consists of around 170,000 clones, with roughly four fifths occurring once and the leading ten covering about 0.78%. The sample taken for sequencing was PBMCs. The receptors were sampled from a woman between 18 and 30 years old in good health and CMV-seronegative. The CDR3 runs from the conserved cysteine through the conserved F or W. Fields, in order: CDR3 protein, CDR3 DNA, CDR3 length, clone size, V gene, D gene, J gene. D genes are given only for firm matches. Size values are once, few and many counts, or a class for expanded clones, and some rows have none.

CASSLGQPNTEAFF | TGCGCCAGCAGCTTAGGACAGCCGAACACTGAAGCTTTCTTT | 14 | . | TRBV5-1 | . | TRBJ1-1
CASSGSTGGYEQYF | TGTGCCAGCAGTGGATCGACAGGGGGCTACGAGCAGTACTTC | 14 | . | TRBV27 | TRBD1 | TRBJ2-7
CASRIPGLLTGELFF | TGTGCCAGCAGAATCCCGGGACTCCTCACCGGGGAGCTGTTTTTT | 15 | few | TRBV6-6 | . | TRBJ2-2
CASSTQTAPTYEQYF | TGTGCCAGCAGCACACAGACGGCCCCTACGTACGAGCAGTACTTC | 15 | . | TRBV27 | . | TRBJ2-7
CASSGPRLAGVDTQYF | TGTGCCAGCAGCGGACCACGACTAGCGGGAGTGGATACGCAGTATTTT | 16 | . | TRBV9 | TRBD2 | TRBJ2-3
CASSTVEAIYGYTF | TGTGCCAGCAGCACGGTTGAGGCAATCTATGGCTACACCTTC | 14 | . | TRBV7-8 | . | TRBJ1-2
CASSLGLAISYEQYF | TGTGCCAGCAGCTTAGGACTAGCGATATCCTACGAGCAGTACTTC | 15 | . | TRBV7-2 | TRBD2 | TRBJ2-7
CASSLGVRGNYGYTF | TGTGCCAGCAGCTTAGGGGTACGGGGAAACTATGGCTACACCTTC | 15 | . | TRBV11-2 | . | TRBJ1-2
CASSPRASTGELFF | TGTGCCAGCAGCCCCCGAGCGTCGACCGGGGAGCTGTTTTTT | 14 | . | TRBV7-9 | . | TRBJ2-2
CAAIGGSEQYF | TGTGCCGCTATCGGGGGATCCGAGCAGTACTTC | 11 | . | TRBV27 | . | TRBJ2-7
CASSPRSVGELFF | TGTGCCAGCAGCCCCAGGTCGGTCGGGGAGCTGTTTTTT | 13 | . | TRBV7-9 | . | TRBJ2-2
CASTGHSTDTQYF | TGTGCCAGCACCGGACATAGCACAGATACGCAGTATTTT | 13 | . | TRBV6-5 | . | TRBJ2-3
CASSLESGLLGEQYF | TGTGCCAGCAGCTTAGAGTCGGGGTTACTAGGCGAGCAGTACTTC | 15 | medium-sized | TRBV6-5 | . | TRBJ2-7
CASSAGTGGMNTEAFF | TGTGCCAGCAGCGCCGGGACAGGAGGGATGAACACTGAAGCTTTCTTT | 16 | . | TRBV7-9 | TRBD1 | TRBJ1-1
CASSLQSGASGRQPQHF | TGTGCCAGCTCCCTCCAGTCCGGGGCCTCGGGGAGGCAGCCCCAGCATTTT | 17 | few | TRBV18 | . | TRBJ1-5
CASRELYYGYTF | TGTGCCAGCAGAGAGCTATACTATGGCTACACCTTC | 12 | few | TRBV6-5 | . | TRBJ1-2
CASVQDRGLVWGYTF | TGTGCCTCAGTCCAAGACAGGGGCTTGGTTTGGGGCTACACCTTC | 15 | . | TRBV2 | TRBD1 | TRBJ1-2
CAWAGVGYEQYF | TGTGCCTGGGCGGGGGTCGGCTACGAGCAGTACTTC | 12 | . | TRBV30 | TRBD2 | TRBJ2-7
CAWSTGTGANVLTF | TGTGCCTGGAGCACCGGGACTGGGGCCAACGTCCTGACTTTC | 14 | . | TRBV30 | . | TRBJ2-6
CASSLTTGEGTEAFF | TGCGCCAGCAGCCTCACGACAGGGGAGGGCACTGAAGCTTTCTTT | 15 | . | TRBV5-1 | TRBD1 | TRBJ1-1
CASSLAEIYNSPLHF | TGTGCCAGCAGCTTAGCGGAGATCTATAATTCACCCCTCCACTTT | 15 | . | TRBV11-3 | . | TRBJ1-6
CASSQTQRGWGYTF | TGTGCCAGCAGTCAGACTCAGAGGGGGTGGGGCTACACCTTC | 14 | . | TRBV6-6 | . | TRBJ1-2
CASRTSGSYEQYF | TGTGCCAGCAGGACTAGCGGCTCCTACGAGCAGTACTTC | 13 | . | TRBV13 | TRBD2 | TRBJ2-7
CASSLVYRAKGYTF | TGTGCCAGCAGCTTAGTCTACAGGGCAAAAGGCTACACCTTC | 14 | . | TRBV11-2 | . | TRBJ1-2
CASSTGGGGYGYTF | TGTGCCAGCAGCACAGGGGGAGGAGGGTATGGCTACACCTTC | 14 | . | TRBV7-2 | TRBD1 | TRBJ1-2
CASSLAGVGTGELFF | TGTGCCAGCAGTTTAGCGGGAGTAGGGACCGGGGAGCTGTTTTTT | 15 | . | TRBV27 | TRBD2 | TRBJ2-2
CASSLGRQGDVYEQYF | TGTGCCAGCAGTTTAGGTAGGCAGGGGGACGTGTACGAGCAGTACTTC | 16 | . | TRBV28 | TRBD1 | TRBJ2-7
CASSLGQAEAFF | TGTGCCAGCAGCTTAGGACAGGCCGAAGCTTTCTTT | 12 | . | TRBV7-9 | . | TRBJ1-1
CASSLGDRGGADTQYF | TGTGCCAGCAGCTTAGGCGACCGGGGGGGAGCAGATACGCAGTATTTT | 16 | . | TRBV7-9 | TRBD2 | TRBJ2-3
CASSEGVGGATGELFF | TGTGCCAGCAGTGAAGGGGTTGGGGGGGCCACCGGGGAGCTGTTTTTT | 16 | . | TRBV2 | . | TRBJ2-2
CASSLAPGNGNTEAFF | TGTGCCAGCAGCTTGGCGCCAGGGAATGGCAACACTGAAGCTTTCTTT | 16 | . | TRBV5-4 | . | TRBJ1-1
CASSPSAGNTIYF | TGTGCCAGCAGCCCTAGTGCAGGAAACACCATATATTTT | 13 | . | TRBV7-9 | . | TRBJ1-3
CASSLVSGGENTIYF | TGTGCCAGCAGCTTAGTATCAGGGGGCGAAAACACCATATATTTT | 15 | . | TRBV7-2 | TRBD1 | TRBJ1-3
CASSKVRGSSYNEQFF | TGTGCCAGCAGCAAAGTAAGGGGGTCCTCCTACAATGAGCAGTTCTTC | 16 | . | TRBV21-1 | . | TRBJ2-1
CASTISGAEGTQYF | TGTGCCAGCACTATTAGCGGGGCGGAAGGGACCCAGTACTTC | 14 | . | TRBV6-1 | TRBD2 | TRBJ2-5
CASSLSSSGRASDTQYF | TGTGCCAGCAGTTTATCGAGTAGCGGGAGGGCCTCAGATACGCAGTATTTT | 17 | . | TRBV27 | TRBD2 | TRBJ2-3
CASSYSGSPDTQYF | TGCGCCAGCAGCTATAGCGGGAGCCCAGATACGCAGTATTTT | 14 | few | TRBV5-1 | TRBD2 | TRBJ2-3
CASNTGTSLYNEQFF | TGTGCCAGCAACACCGGGACTAGTCTCTACAATGAGCAGTTCTTC | 15 | . | TRBV6-6 | TRBD2 | TRBJ2-1
CASSPDRGRNQPQHF | TGTGCCAGCTCACCGGACAGGGGGCGCAATCAGCCCCAGCATTTT | 15 | . | TRBV18 | TRBD1 | TRBJ1-5
CASSVSGTRPEAFF | TGTGCCAGCAGCGTATCGGGGACACGCCCTGAAGCTTTCTTT | 14 | . | TRBV9 | . | TRBJ1-1
CASSYSLQGSHEQYF | TGTGCCAGCAGTTACTCGTTACAGGGTAGCCACGAGCAGTACTTC | 15 | once | TRBV6-5 | . | TRBJ2-7
CASGTGGGEQFF | TGTGCCAGCGGGACAGGGGGCGGAGAGCAGTTCTTC | 12 | . | TRBV27 | TRBD1 | TRBJ2-1
CASLRGGADYEQYF | TGTGCCAGCTTACGTGGGGGGGCGGACTACGAGCAGTACTTC | 14 | . | TRBV2 | . | TRBJ2-7
CAWSDSYEQYF | TGTGCCTGGAGTGACAGCTACGAGCAGTACTTC | 11 | . | TRBV30 | . | TRBJ2-7
CASSQTSPGTRNEQFF | TGTGCCAGCAGCCAGACTTCACCCGGGACTAGAAATGAGCAGTTCTTC | 16 | . | TRBV4-2 | TRBD2 | TRBJ2-1
CSVAGTSSSYEQYF | TGCAGCGTTGCCGGGACTAGCAGCTCCTACGAGCAGTACTTC | 14 | . | TRBV29-1 | TRBD2 | TRBJ2-7
CASSCPDRGGEETQYF | TGTGCCAGCAGTTGCCCGGACAGGGGAGGAGAAGAGACCCAGTACTTC | 16 | . | TRBV6-6 | TRBD1 | TRBJ2-5
CASSLRSGHEQYF | TGTGCCAGCAGTTTAAGGTCCGGACACGAGCAGTACTTC | 13 | . | TRBV27 | . | TRBJ2-7
CASSEDYGNYGYTF | TGTGCCAGCAGTGAAGACTACGGAAACTATGGCTACACCTTC | 14 | . | TRBV6-1 | . | TRBJ1-2
CSVGAGKGNTGELFF | TGCAGCGTTGGAGCAGGGAAAGGCAACACCGGGGAGCTGTTTTTT | 15 | . | TRBV29-1 | . | TRBJ2-2